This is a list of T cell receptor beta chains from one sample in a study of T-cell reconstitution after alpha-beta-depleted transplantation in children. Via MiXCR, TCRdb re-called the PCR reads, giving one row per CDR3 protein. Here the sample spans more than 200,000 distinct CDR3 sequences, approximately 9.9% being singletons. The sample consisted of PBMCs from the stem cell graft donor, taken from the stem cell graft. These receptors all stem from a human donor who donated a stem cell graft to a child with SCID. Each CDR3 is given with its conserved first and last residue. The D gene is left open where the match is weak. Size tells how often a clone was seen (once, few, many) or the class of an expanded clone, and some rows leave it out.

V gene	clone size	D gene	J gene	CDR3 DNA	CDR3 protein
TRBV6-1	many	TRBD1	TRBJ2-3	TGTGCCAGCAGTGACCCGACGGACAGGACCAACACAGATACGCAGTATTTT	CASSDPTDRTNTDTQYF
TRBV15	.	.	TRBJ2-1	TGTGCCACCAGCAGAGATGGCGGACCACTCTACAATGAGCAGTTCTTC	CATSRDGGPLYNEQFF
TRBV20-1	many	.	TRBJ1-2	TGCAGTGCTAGTGACCTTTATGGCTACACCTTC	CSASDLYGYTF
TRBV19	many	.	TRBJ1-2	TGTGCCAGTAGCCCCCGAAGCAGCCCCTATGGCTACACCTTC	CASSPRSSPYGYTF
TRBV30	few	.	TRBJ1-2	TGTGCCTGGTCGGTGCAGGGGTTTGGTGGCTACACCTTC	CAWSVQGFGGYTF
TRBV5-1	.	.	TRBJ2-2	TGCGCCAGCAACCCCGGGGGCCCGAACACCGGGGAGCTGTTATTT	CASNPGGPNTGELLF
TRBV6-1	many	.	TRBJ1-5	TGTGCCAGCGGATGGAATCAGCCCCAGCATTTT	CASGWNQPQHF
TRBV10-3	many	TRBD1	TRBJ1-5	TGTGCCATCAGTATAGGGACAGTGGGCAGTCAGCCCCAGCATTTT	CAISIGTVGSQPQHF
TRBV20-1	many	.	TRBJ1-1	TGCAGTGCTAGAAGGCCAGCGAACACTGAAGCTTTCTTT	CSARRPANTEAFF
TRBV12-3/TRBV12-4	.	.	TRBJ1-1	TGTGCCAGCAGTCCGAGGACAGAAATGAACACTGAAGCTTTCTTT	CASSPRTEMNTEAFF
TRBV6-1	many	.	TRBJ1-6	TGTGCCAGCAGCCACGGACAGACTAATTCACCCCTCCACTTT	CASSHGQTNSPLHF
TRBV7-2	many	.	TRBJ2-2	TGTGCCAGCAGCTTTTATAAGAACACCGGGGAGCTGTTTTTT	CASSFYKNTGELFF
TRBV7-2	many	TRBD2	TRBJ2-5	TGTGCCAGCAGCTTGTGGGGACTAGCGGGGAGTGAGACCCAGTACTTC	CASSLWGLAGSETQYF
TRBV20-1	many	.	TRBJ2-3	TGCAGTGCTTGGACCCCTACTAGCACAGATACGCAGTATTTT	CSAWTPTSTDTQYF
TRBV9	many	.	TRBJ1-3	TGTGCCAGCAGCCTCGCCTGGGGAGGGTCTGGAAACACCATATATTTT	CASSLAWGGSGNTIYF
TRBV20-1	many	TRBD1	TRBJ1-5	TGCAGTGCTGTCCCAGGGGGAGTCAATCAGCCCCAGCATTTT	CSAVPGGVNQPQHF
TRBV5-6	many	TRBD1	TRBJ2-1	TGTGCCAGCAGCTGGGACAGCCGCTCCTACAATGAGCAGTTCTTC	CASSWDSRSYNEQFF
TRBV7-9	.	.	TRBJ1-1	TGTGCCAGCAGACCAAACAGGGACACCCCTGAAGCTTTCTTT	CASRPNRDTPEAFF
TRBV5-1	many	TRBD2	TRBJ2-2	TGCGCCAGCAGCTTCTACGGACTAGCGGCAGTCGCCGGGGAGCTGTTTTTT	CASSFYGLAAVAGELFF
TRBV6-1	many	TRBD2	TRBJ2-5	TGTGCCAGCAGACCCCTAGCGGGGAGACAAGAGACCCAGTACTTC	CASRPLAGRQETQYF
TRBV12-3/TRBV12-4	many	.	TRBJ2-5	TGTGCCAGCAGTTTGATGGGACTCCAAGAGACCCAGTACTTC	CASSLMGLQETQYF
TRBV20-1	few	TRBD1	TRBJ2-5	TGCAGTGCTGAACGACAGGGTATAGTAGGGACCCAGTACTTC	CSAERQGIVGTQYF
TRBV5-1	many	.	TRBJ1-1	TGCGCCAGCAAACCCCGGCAGGGGAACACTGAAGCTTTCTTT	CASKPRQGNTEAFF
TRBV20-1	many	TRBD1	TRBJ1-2	TGCAGTGCTAGATGGGGCAGGGGGTACGGCTACACCTTC	CSARWGRGYGYTF
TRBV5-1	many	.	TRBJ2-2	TGCGCCAGCAGCTTGGAGACCTCGGGGGCAGCGAACACCGGGGAGCTGTTTTTT	CASSLETSGAANTGELFF
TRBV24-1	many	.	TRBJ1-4	TGTGCCACCTCCCGGACGGATGGAAAACTGTTTTTT	CATSRTDGKLFF
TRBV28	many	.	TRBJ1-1	TGTGCCAGCAGTTTTATTTGGGGGGGCAGGAAGAACACTGAAGCTTTCTTT	CASSFIWGGRKNTEAFF
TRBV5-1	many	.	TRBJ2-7	TGCGCCAGCAGCTGGACGTACGGGGGAACCTACGAGCAGTACTTC	CASSWTYGGTYEQYF
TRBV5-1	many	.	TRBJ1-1	TGCGCCAGCAGCTTGGCGGCAGGGATGGGCCTAGGCACTGAAGCTTTCTTT	CASSLAAGMGLGTEAFF
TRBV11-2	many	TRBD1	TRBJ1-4	TGTGCCAGCAGCCCCCTGGAGGGGGCGGTTGAAAAACTGTTTTTT	CASSPLEGAVEKLFF
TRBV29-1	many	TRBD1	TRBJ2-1	TGCAGCGTTGATGGGACAGGGGGCTCCTACAATGAGCAGTTCTTC	CSVDGTGGSYNEQFF
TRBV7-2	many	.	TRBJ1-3	TGTGCCAGCAGCTTGCACAGTAACATATATTTT	CASSLHSNIYF
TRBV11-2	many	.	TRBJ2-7	TGTGCCAGCAGCGCACGAGGGTTCGGGACCTACGAGCAGTACTTC	CASSARGFGTYEQYF
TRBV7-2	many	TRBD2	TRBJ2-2	TGTGCCAGCAGCTTAAAGACTAGCGGGGTCGGCACCGGGGAGCTGTTTTTT	CASSLKTSGVGTGELFF
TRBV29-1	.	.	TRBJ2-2	TGCAGCGTTTGGGCAGGGCTCGGGGAGCTGTTTTTT	CSVWAGLGELFF
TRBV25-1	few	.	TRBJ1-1	TGTGCCAGCAGTGAATCCGGTTGGGGGGAGTCTAGGGCTTTCTTT	CASSESGWGESRAFF
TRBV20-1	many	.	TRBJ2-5	TGCAGTGCTAGCAGTTTAGGTCGGGAGACCCAGTACTTC	CSASSLGRETQYF
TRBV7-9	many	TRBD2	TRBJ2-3	TGTGCCAGCAGCTACGGTCGGGGGGTCACAGATACGCAGTATTTT	CASSYGRGVTDTQYF
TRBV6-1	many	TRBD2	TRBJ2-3	TGTGCCAGCAGTGAAGAAGTTCTAGCGGGCACAGATACGCAGTATTTT	CASSEEVLAGTDTQYF
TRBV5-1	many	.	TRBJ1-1	TGCGCCAGCAGCTTGGAAACACCCTCCGGGAAAGCTTTCTTT	CASSLETPSGKAFF
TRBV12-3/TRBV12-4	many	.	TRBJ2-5	TGTGCCAGCAGCTTCTTTCAAGAGACCCAGTACTTC	CASSFFQETQYF
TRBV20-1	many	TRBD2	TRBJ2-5	TGCAGTGCTCAGAGACTAGCGGGGGGTATATACGAAGAGACCCAGTACTTC	CSAQRLAGGIYEETQYF
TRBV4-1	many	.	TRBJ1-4	TGCGCCAGCAGCCAACTCTTATTGACTAATGAAAAACTGTTTTTT	CASSQLLLTNEKLFF